These 27 T cell receptor beta chains originate from one sample sequenced in a study of shared clonotypes between healthy human individuals. Libraries were prepared by immunoSEQ multiplex PCR; TCRdb keeps only in-frame clonotypes and omits some of them. The data contain some 2,500,000 clones, roughly 93% of them singletons. The sequenced material came from naive CD4+ T cells from PBMCs. Subset here: CD45RA+ positively selected. The receptors derive from a young man in good health. Some clones in this sample may be carry-over from other donors' samples.

About this clone: Within the sample, other DNA sequences also encode this same CDR3. This rearrangement joins TRBV9 to TRBJ2-1; D is undetermined. Trimming took off 0 bases at V and 1 base at J, with 5 bases between the two ends. Germline CDR1 and CDR2: SGDLS and YYNGEE. The length of the CDR3 is 14 residues. In DNA, the CDR3 is TGTGCCAGCAGCGTAGTGGGTTCCTACAATGAGCAGTTCTTC. This translates into CASSVVGSYNEQFF.

The gene calls are TRBV5-1 and TRBJ2-1; D may be TRBD1 (6 bases). The CDR3 runs 15 residues. V was pared by 3 bases and J by 2 bases, with 12 bases between. Germline CDR1 is SGHRS and CDR2 is YFSETQ. The CDR3 sequence is CASSYLGTTYNEQFF. CDR3 coding DNA: TGCGCCAGCAGCTATTTAGGGACAACCTACAATGAGCAGTTCTTC.

This chain joins TRBV6-5 and TRBJ2-4; no reliable D call. Per the germline V gene, CDR1 is MNHEY and CDR2 is SVGAGI. V shed 8 bases and J shed 0 bases, with 14 bases lying between them. The CDR3 has 15 residues. This CDR3 reads CASAQPELAKNIQYF. The CDR3 coding sequence is TGTGCCAGCGCACAGCCAGAACTAGCCAAAAACATTCAGTACTTC.

The V gene is TRBV5-1, the J gene TRBJ1-1; 7 bases fit TRBD1. Per the germline V gene, CDR1 is SGHRS and CDR2 is YFSETQ. V shed 4 bases, J shed 8 bases, and the junction held 5 bases outside the gene matches. The CDR3 runs to 12 residues. The CDR3 is CASSLQGKEAFF. CDR3 sequence (DNA): TGCGCCAGCAGCCTACAGGGGAAAGAAGCTTTCTTT.

V is TRBV18 and J is TRBJ2-1, with a weak D call TRBD2 (7 bases). Trimming took 3 bases from V and 5 from J, leaving 14 bases between them. This CDR3 is built from 15 residues. CDR1 and CDR2 from the germline V gene are KGHSH and LQKENI. This CDR3 is CASSPGAGANNEQFF. The CDR3 bases are TGTGCCAGCTCACCGGGGGCGGGAGCGAACAATGAGCAGTTCTTC. Full variable domain (rest looked up from reference TRBV18 and TRBJ2-1): NAGVMQNPRHLVRRRGQEARLRCSPMKGHSHVYWYRQLPEEGLKFMVYLQKENIIDESGMPKERFSAEFPKEGPSILRIQQVVRGDSAAYFCASSPGAGANNEQFFGPGTRLTVL.

This clone was counted between two and nine times. Other DNA sequences of this sample code for an identical CDR3. The chain carries TRBV28 and TRBJ1-5; 7 bases align to TRBD1. CDR3 length: 12 amino acids. The V segment lost 5 bases and the J segment 7 bases; nucleotides outside the gene matches: 2. Per the germline V gene, CDR1 is MDHEN and CDR2 is SYDVKM. CDR3 protein: CASSQGGQPQHF. The CDR3 coding sequence is TGTGCCAGCAGTCAGGGGGGCCAGCCCCAGCATTTT.

The chain employs TRBV30 and TRBJ2-7, with D hard to call. CDR3 length equals 11 residues. Germline lookup yields CDR1 GTSNPN and CDR2 SVGIG (reference sequence). V was cut by 1 base and J by 3 bases, with 4 bases left in between. CDR3 region: CAWSADYEQYF. The CDR3 DNA follows: TGTGCCTGGAGTGCAGACTACGAGCAGTACTTC.

V gene TRBV7-2 combines with J gene TRBJ2-2, with 7 bases lining up with TRBD2. V was clipped by 5 bases and J by 6 bases; unmatched bases: 3. This CDR3 is built from 13 residues. The germline V gene has CDR1 SGHTA and CDR2 FQGNSA. The CDR3 protein is CASSLSGSGELFF. In DNA, the CDR3 is TGTGCCAGCAGCCTTAGCGGGTCCGGGGAGCTGTTTTTT.

This rearrangement joins TRBV28 to TRBJ1-2; D call uncertain. Germline V gene sequence: CDR1 MDHEN, CDR2 SYDVKM. The CDR3 runs 16 residues. Deletions cut 3 bases from V and 0 bases from J, with 14 bases between. This CDR3 reads CASSFARGETNYGYTF. CDR3 coding DNA: TGTGCCAGCAGTTTCGCCCGGGGAGAAACTAACTATGGCTACACCTTC.

This rearrangement joins TRBV7-2 to TRBJ2-3, with 11 bases lining up with TRBD2. This CDR3 comprises 17 residues. The V gene's germline CDR1 is SGHTA and CDR2 FQGNSA. Germline trimming cut 4 bases from V and 5 bases from J; bases unmatched to any gene: 11. The CDR3 nucleotides are TGTGCCAGCAGCTCGCCCTTTAGCGGGAGGGCCCAAGATACGCAGTATTTT. Amino acid sequence: CASSSPFSGRAQDTQYF.

V is TRBV5-1 and J is TRBJ2-7; a weak D match, TRBD1 (6 bases). The germline V gene encodes CDR1 SGHRS and CDR2 YFSETQ. CDR3 size: 11 residues. Between the trimmed V and J ends, which lost 4 bases and 7 bases, there was a span of 9 bases. Here the CDR3 reads CASSETGEQYF. The CDR3 bases are TGCGCCAGCAGCGAAACAGGGGAGCAGTACTTC.

A remark on this clone: Different DNA sequences within this sample yield the same CDR3. This chain uses TRBV2 with TRBJ2-1, with D possibly TRBD2 on 5 matching bases. The CDR3 runs to 15 residues. Per the germline V gene, CDR1 is SNHLY and CDR2 is FYNNEI. V lost 5 bases to trimming and J lost 0 bases, with 11 bases between them. The CDR3 protein is CASSSGRSSYNEQFF. CDR3 coding DNA: TGTGCCAGCAGTAGCGGAAGGAGCTCCTACAATGAGCAGTTCTTC. The complete variable domain, with remaining parts taken from reference TRBV2 and TRBJ2-1, reads EPEVTQTPSHQVTQMGQEVILRCVPISNHLYFYWYRQILGQKVEFLVSFYNNEISEKSEIFDDQFSVERPDGSNFTLKIRSTKLEDSAMYFCASSSGRSSYNEQFFGPGTRLTVL.

V usage is TRBV19 and J usage is TRBJ1-3; D perhaps matches TRBD1 (6 bases). Germline CDR1 LNHDA, CDR2 SQIVND (reference sequence). V was clipped by 3 bases and J by 3 bases, with 12 bases between them. The CDR3 spans 15 residues. CDR3 bases: TGTGCCAGTAGTATCCGGGACACGAGTGGAAACACCATATATTTT. This sequence encodes CASSIRDTSGNTIYF. The whole variable domain, remainder taken from reference TRBV19 and TRBJ1-3, is DGGITQSPKYLFRKEGQNVTLSCEQNLNHDAMYWYRQDPGQGLRLIYYSQIVNDFQKGDIAEGYSVSREKKESFPLTVTSAQKNPTAFYLCASSIRDTSGNTIYFGEGSWLTVV.

The chain has TRBV6-4 and TRBJ1-1; 8 bases map to TRBD1. This CDR3 spans 13 amino acids. V shed 6 bases and J 5 bases; nucleotides not matched to a gene: 5. Germline V gene sequence: CDR1 MRHNA, CDR2 SNTAGT. The CDR3 sequence: CASRDRGGTEAFF. The CDR3 region has the DNA TGTGCCAGCAGAGACAGGGGCGGAACTGAAGCTTTCTTT.

The chain uses TRBV4-1 and TRBJ2-1; D gene uncertain. V dropped 2 bases and J dropped 0 bases, with 8 bases sitting between them. The CDR3 runs to 15 residues. Germline values: CDR1 MGHRA, CDR2 YSYEKL. Here the CDR3 reads CASSQQENSYNEQFF. CDR3 DNA sequence: TGCGCCAGCAGCCAACAGGAGAACTCCTACAATGAGCAGTTCTTC.

The J gene is TRBJ2-1, the V gene TRBV29-1; D is ambiguous. There are 13 residues in the CDR3. Trimming removed 4 bases at V and 6 bases at J, with 13 bases between. Looked up from germline, CDR1 is SQVTM and CDR2 is ANQGSEA. The chain's CDR3 is CSVGQSPGNEQFF. The CDR3 coding sequence is TGCAGCGTTGGTCAGAGTCCGGGCAATGAGCAGTTCTTC.

V and J are TRBV29-1 and TRBJ2-1; no definite D call. This CDR3 is 10 amino acids long. CDR1 SQVTM and CDR2 ANQGSEA come from the germline V gene. The germline V and J ends were trimmed by 2 bases and 8 bases, with 4 bases remaining between them. This CDR3 reads CSVESHEQFF. Here the CDR3 DNA reads TGCAGCGTTGAATCCCATGAGCAGTTCTTC.

CDR3 residues: CASSPRTGGEANYGYTF. The DNA of the CDR3 is TGTGCCAGTAGTCCCCGGACAGGGGGGGAAGCTAACTATGGCTACACCTTC. The V gene is TRBV19, the J gene TRBJ1-2; 10 bases fit TRBD1. After removal of 5 bases from V and 0 bases from J, the junction contained 9 bases not matched to a gene. This CDR3 spans 17 amino acids. Germline V gene lookup returns CDR1 LNHDA and CDR2 SQIVND (reference sequence).

The chain has TRBV6-6 and TRBJ2-7; 9 bases are shared with TRBD1. CDR3 size: 16 residues. Per the germline V gene, CDR1 is MNHNY and CDR2 is SVGAGI (reference sequence). Trimming at V came to 0 bases and at J to 0 bases, leaving 3 bases not matched to a gene. CDR3 sequence (DNA): TGTGCCAGCAGTTACTCGGGGACAGGGAGCTCCTACGAGCAGTACTTC. It codes for CASSYSGTGSSYEQYF.

The rearrangement joins TRBV21-1 to TRBJ2-7; the table's D call of TRBD2 was not tested on the DNA. TRBV21-1 is a recognized pseudogene. The CDR3 runs to 16 residues. CDR3 sequence: CASSKASEGGPYEQYF. CDR3 nucleotide sequence: TGTGCCAGCAGCAAAGCTTCTGAGGGGGGGCCGTACGAGCAGTACTTC.

The V call is TRBV28, the J call TRBJ2-3; 8 bases are shared with TRBD1. V lost 11 bases and J lost 0; bases outside the gene matches: 4. From germline, CDR1 is MDHEN and CDR2 SYDVKM. The CDR3 has 13 residues. The CDR3 spells CAGRQGSTDTQYF. The CDR3 DNA reads as TGTGCCGGTCGACAGGGGAGCACAGATACGCAGTATTTT.

This chain links TRBV6-5 with TRBJ2-3; 8 positions match TRBD2. The V and J ends lost 6 bases and 2 bases, in that order; junction bases with no gene match: 4. The CDR3 extends over 14 amino acids. The germline gives CDR1 MNHEY, CDR2 SVGAGI. The CDR3 is CASRRGGYTDTQYF. CDR3 DNA sequence: TGTGCCAGCAGACGGGGGGGGTACACAGATACGCAGTATTTT.

This chain's CDR3 is CASSSVTGSGRALGTGANVLTF. CDR3 sequence (DNA): TGCGCCAGCAGCTCAGTCACGGGGAGCGGGAGGGCCTTGGGTACTGGGGCCAACGTCCTGACTTTC. The chain employs TRBV5-1 and TRBJ2-6; 10 bases fit TRBD2. The CDR3 runs to 22 residues. V shed 3 bases, J shed 2 bases, and the junction held 20 bases outside the gene matches. Germline V gene sequence: CDR1 SGHRS, CDR2 YFSETQ.

This clone was seen only a few times. This chain joins TRBV4-1 and TRBJ2-7, with unresolved D. Germline-derived CDR1 and CDR2 are MGHRA and YSYEKL. V was cut by 1 base and J by 0 bases, with 16 bases left in between. The CDR3 consists of 17 residues. The chain's CDR3 is CASSQASTKLPSYEQYF. The DNA for the CDR3 is TGCGCCAGCAGCCAAGCATCGACAAAACTACCCTCCTACGAGCAGTACTTC.

The chain has TRBV18 and TRBJ1-5, with 7 bases lining up with TRBD1. V lost 6 bases to trimming and J lost 4 bases; unmatched junction nucleotides: 9. Germline V lookup: CDR1 KGHSH, CDR2 LQKENI. This CDR3 is 15 amino acids long. The CDR3 sequence: CASSPGGTENQPQHF. The CDR3 DNA is TGTGCCAGCTCGCCAGGGGGTACCGAAAATCAGCCCCAGCATTTT.

The V and J genes are TRBV4-3 and TRBJ1-3; 7 bases align to TRBD1. The CDR3 length is 15 residues. V lost 1 base, J lost 0 bases, and 0 bases stayed unmatched. Looked up from germline, CDR1 is LGHNA and CDR2 is YSLEER. DNA for the CDR3: TGCGCCAGCAGCCAAGGACAGGGCTCTGGAAACACCATATATTTT. Protein product: CASSQGQGSGNTIYF.

In this sample, this clone turned up once. This chain links TRBV29-1 with TRBJ2-1; 10 nucleotides align to TRBD2. V was pared by 7 bases and J by 2 bases, with 11 bases of the junction left unmatched. CDR3 length equals 16 residues. Germline V gives CDR1 SQVTM, CDR2 ANQGSEA. CDR3 nucleotide sequence: TGCAGCGGGGAGGGCCAAGCGGGAGGGACCTACAATGAGCAGTTCTTC. Encoded protein: CSGEGQAGGTYNEQFF.